This T cell receptor beta chain emerged from a study of beta chain features in type 1 diabetes. Study-level findings and limits: Whether TCRB rearrangement is influenced by HLA type was left unresolved in this analysis. Relative to healthy donors, patients appeared to have naive, central memory and Treg TCRB repertoires that were more similar. VDJ junctions from patients with type 1 diabetes contained fewer insertions and more deletions. All four CD4+ subsets of Type 1 diabetes patients contained TCRB CDR3s that were moderately but significantly shorter.

Expressed TCRB transcripts were sequenced because the entire RNA isolate underwent reverse transcription. The table came from immunoSEQ multiplex PCR; TCRdb's copy has only in-frame clones and leaves some out. The sample lists roughly 610,000 clones; about 16% were seen once. Trimming stripped 2 bases from V and 3 bases from J, with 6 bases between. The CDR3 spans 12 residues. Per germline, CDR1 SGHRS and CDR2 YFSETQ. Notes on this clone: Its antigen remains unidentified. The identical CDR3 is also encoded by other nucleotide sequences in the sample.

The sequence came from a man aged 18 to 35 in good health. This sequence joins TRBV5-1 and TRBJ2-7; no clear D gene. The sequencing sample was made of naive CD4+ T cells from blood. The CDR3 protein is CASSFPGYEQYF. CDR3 coding DNA: TGCGCCAGCAGCTTCCCTGGCTACGAGCAGTACTTC.